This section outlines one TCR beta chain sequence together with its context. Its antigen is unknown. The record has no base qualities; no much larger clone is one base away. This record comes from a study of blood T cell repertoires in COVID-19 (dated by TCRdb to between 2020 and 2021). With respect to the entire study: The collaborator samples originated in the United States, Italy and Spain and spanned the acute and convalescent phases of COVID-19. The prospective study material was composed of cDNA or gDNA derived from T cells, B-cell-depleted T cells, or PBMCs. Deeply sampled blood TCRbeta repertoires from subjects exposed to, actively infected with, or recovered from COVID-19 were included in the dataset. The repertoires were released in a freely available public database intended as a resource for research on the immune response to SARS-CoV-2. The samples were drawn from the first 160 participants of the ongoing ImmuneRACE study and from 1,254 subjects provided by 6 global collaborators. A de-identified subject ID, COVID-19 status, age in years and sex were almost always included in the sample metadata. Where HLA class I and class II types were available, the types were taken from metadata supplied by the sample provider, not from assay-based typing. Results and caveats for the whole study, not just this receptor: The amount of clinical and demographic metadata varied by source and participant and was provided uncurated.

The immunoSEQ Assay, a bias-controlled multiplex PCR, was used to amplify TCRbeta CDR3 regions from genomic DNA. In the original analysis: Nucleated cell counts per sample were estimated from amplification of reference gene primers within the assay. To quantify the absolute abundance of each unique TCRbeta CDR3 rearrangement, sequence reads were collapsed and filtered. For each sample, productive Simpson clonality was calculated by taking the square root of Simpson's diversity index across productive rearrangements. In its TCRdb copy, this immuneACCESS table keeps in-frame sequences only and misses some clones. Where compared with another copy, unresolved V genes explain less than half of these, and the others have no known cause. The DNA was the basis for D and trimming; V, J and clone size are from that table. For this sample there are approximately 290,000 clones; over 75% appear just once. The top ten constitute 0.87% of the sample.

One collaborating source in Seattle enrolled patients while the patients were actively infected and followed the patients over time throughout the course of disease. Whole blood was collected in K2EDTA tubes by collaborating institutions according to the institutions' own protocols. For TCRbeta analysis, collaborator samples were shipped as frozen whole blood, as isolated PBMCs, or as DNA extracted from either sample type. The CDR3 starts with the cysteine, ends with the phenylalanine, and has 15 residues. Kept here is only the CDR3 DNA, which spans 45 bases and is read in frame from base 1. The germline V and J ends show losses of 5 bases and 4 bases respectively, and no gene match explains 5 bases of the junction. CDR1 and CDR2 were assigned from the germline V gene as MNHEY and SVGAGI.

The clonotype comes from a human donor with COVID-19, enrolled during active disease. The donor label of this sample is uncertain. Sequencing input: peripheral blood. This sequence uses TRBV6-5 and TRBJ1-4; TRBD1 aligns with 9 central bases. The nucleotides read TGTGCCAGCAGTAGCGGACAGGGGTTTAATGAAAAACTGTTTTTT. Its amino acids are CASSSGQGFNEKLFF.